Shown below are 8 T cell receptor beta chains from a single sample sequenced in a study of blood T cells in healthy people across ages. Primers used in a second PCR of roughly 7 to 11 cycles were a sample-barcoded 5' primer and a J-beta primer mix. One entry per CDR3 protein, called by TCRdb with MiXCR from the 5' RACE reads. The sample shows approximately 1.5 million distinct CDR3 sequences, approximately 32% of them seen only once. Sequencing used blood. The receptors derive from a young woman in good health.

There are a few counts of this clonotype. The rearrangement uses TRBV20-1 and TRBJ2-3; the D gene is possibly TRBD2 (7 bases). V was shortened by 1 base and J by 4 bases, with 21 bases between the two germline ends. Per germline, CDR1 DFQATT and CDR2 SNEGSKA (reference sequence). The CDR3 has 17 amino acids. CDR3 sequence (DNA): TGCAGTGCTAGAGGAGACGCGCGGGGAGGGGGGGCAGATACGCAGTATTTT. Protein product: CSARGDARGGGADTQYF.

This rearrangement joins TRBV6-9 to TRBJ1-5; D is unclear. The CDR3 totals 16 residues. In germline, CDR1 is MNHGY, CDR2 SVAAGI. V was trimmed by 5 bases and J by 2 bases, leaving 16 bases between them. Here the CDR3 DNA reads TGTGCCAGCAGTACCTGGGGAGCCGGGGGCAATCAGCCCCAGCATTTT. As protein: CASSTWGAGGNQPQHF.

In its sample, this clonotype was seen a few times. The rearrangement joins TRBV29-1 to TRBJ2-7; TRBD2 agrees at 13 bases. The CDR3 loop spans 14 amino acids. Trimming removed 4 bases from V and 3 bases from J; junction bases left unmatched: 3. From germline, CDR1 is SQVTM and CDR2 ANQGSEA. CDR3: CSVGGLAGFYEQYF. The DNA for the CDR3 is TGCAGCGTTGGGGGACTAGCGGGATTCTACGAGCAGTACTTC.

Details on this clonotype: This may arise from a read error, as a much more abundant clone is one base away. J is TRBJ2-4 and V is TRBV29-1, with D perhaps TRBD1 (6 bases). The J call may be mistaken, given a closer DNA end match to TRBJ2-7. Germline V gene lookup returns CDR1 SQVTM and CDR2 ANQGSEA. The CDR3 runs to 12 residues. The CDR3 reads CSAEQGKNEQYF. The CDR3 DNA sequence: TGCAGCGCTGAGCAGGGGAAAAACGAGCAGTACTTC.

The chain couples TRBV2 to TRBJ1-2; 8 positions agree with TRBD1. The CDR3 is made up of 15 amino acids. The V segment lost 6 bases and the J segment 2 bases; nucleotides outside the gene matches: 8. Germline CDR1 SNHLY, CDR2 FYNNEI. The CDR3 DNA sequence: TGTGCCAGCAGGAGAGACAGGGGCCCCAACTATGGCTACACCTTC. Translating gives CASRRDRGPNYGYTF.

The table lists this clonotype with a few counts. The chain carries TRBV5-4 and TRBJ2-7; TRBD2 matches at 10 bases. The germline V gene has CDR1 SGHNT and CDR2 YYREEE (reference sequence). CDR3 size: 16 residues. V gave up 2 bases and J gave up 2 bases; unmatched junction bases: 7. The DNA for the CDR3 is TGTGCCAGCAGCTTTGGGTCCCTAGCGGGAGCCTACGAGCAGTACTTC. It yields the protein CASSFGSLAGAYEQYF.

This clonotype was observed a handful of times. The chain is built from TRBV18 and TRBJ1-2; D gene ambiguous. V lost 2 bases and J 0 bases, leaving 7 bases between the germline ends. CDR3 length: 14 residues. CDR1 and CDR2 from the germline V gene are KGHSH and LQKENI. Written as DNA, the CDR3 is TGTGCCAGCTCACCAGCGATCCCTAACTATGGCTACACCTTC. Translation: CASSPAIPNYGYTF.

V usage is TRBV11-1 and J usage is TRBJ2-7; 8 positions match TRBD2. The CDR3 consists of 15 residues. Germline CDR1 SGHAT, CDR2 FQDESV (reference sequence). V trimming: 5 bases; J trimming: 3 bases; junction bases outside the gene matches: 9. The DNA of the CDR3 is TGTGCCAGCAGCCCCCTGACTAGCGTTGGCTACGAGCAGTACTTC. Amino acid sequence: CASSPLTSVGYEQYF.